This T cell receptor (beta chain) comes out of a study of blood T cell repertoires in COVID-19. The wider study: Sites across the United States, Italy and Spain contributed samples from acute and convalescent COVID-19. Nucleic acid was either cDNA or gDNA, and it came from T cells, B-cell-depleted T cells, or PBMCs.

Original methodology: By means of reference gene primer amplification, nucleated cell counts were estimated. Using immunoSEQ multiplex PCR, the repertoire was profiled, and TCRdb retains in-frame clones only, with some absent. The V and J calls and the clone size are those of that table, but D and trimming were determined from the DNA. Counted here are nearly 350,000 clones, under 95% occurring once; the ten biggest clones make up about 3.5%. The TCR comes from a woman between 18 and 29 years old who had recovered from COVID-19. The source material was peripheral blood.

CDR3 sequence (DNA): TGCGCCAGCAGCTTGGCCCCGGACAGGGCTGCAGATACGCAGTATTTT. Its protein is CASSLAPDRAADTQYF. This rearrangement joins TRBV5-1 to TRBJ2-3; 8 nucleotides agree with TRBD1. The CDR3 sequence is 16 residues long. The ends lost 0 bases at V and 4 bases at J; junction bases unmatched: 7. Germline loops: CDR1 SGHRS, CDR2 YFSETQ.